The 7 T cell receptor beta chains in this list originate from one sample, sequenced in a study of blood T cell repertoires in COVID-19. Sequencing used immunoSEQ multiplex PCR; TCRdb keeps in-frame clones, though not all of them. The sample includes about 200,000 clones, 80% to 90% seen only once; the top ten take approximately 6.2%. Input material: peripheral blood. These receptors were obtained from a man aged 60 to 69 who had recovered from COVID-19.

The chain couples TRBV11-1 to TRBJ2-3; 10 positions match TRBD2. The trim removed 1 base at V and 2 bases at J, leaving 3 bases unmatched. The CDR3 is 16 residues long. Germline V CDR1 and CDR2: SGHAT, FQDESV (reference sequence). The CDR3, as DNA: TGTGCCAGCAGCTTAGAGCTAGCGGGAGTCACAGATACGCAGTATTTT. It encodes CASSLELAGVTDTQYF.

The chain has TRBV7-9 and TRBJ2-7, with D tentatively TRBD2 (5 bases). V shed 3 bases and J shed 12 bases, with 18 bases lying between them. The germline V gene encodes CDR1 SEHNR and CDR2 FQNEAQ (reference sequence). The CDR3 spans 13 residues. This chain's CDR3 is CASSFLGGPRAYF. The CDR3 nucleotides read TGTGCCAGCAGCTTTCTGGGTGGCCCGAGGGCGTACTTC.

This clone was counted between two and nine times. The gene calls are TRBV28 and TRBJ1-4, with D perhaps TRBD1 (6 bases). The CDR3 is 15 residues long. The ends were cut back, 8 bases at V and 3 bases at J, with 16 bases in the middle. The V gene's germline CDR1 is MDHEN and CDR2 SYDVKM. The CDR3 spells CASQSGTRANEKLFF. In DNA form, the CDR3 reads TGTGCCAGCCAATCAGGGACAAGGGCTAATGAAAAACTGTTTTTT. The full variable domain, its missing parts supplied by reference TRBV28 and TRBJ1-4, is DVKVTQSSRYLVKRTGEKVFLECVQDMDHENMFWYRQDPGLGLRLIYFSYDVKMKEKGDIPEGYSVSREKKERFSLILESASTNQTSMYLCASQSGTRANEKLFFGSGTQLSVL.

This chain connects TRBV11-3 to TRBJ2-3; TRBD1 aligns across 9 bases. The CDR3 is 15 residues long. Germline V CDR1 and CDR2: SGHNT, YENEEA. Trimming at V came to 1 base and at J to 5 bases, leaving 4 bases not matched to a gene. CDR3 bases: TGTGCCAGCAGCTTAGGACAGGGGGATGTAGATACGCAGTATTTT. As protein: CASSLGQGDVDTQYF.

The rearrangement joins TRBV7-8 to TRBJ2-1; 8 bases match TRBD1. This CDR3 has 15 amino acids. Unmatched junction bases numbered 3, after V lost 2 bases and J lost 3 bases. CDR1 is SGHVS, CDR2 FQNEAQ, per germline. The CDR3 sequence: CASSLSGTGYNEQFF. As DNA, the CDR3 is TGTGCCAGCAGCTTATCCGGGACAGGCTACAATGAGCAGTTCTTC.

The gene calls are TRBV30 and TRBJ2-5; 10 positions match TRBD2. After removal of 8 bases from V and 2 bases from J, the junction contained 8 bases not matched to a gene. The CDR3 consists of 14 residues. Germline lookup yields CDR1 GTSNPN and CDR2 SVGIG (reference sequence). In DNA form, the CDR3 reads TGTGCCAGCGGGGGGGGAGCCGATCAAGAGACCCAGTACTTC. Protein sequence: CASGGGADQETQYF.

The rearrangement links TRBV12-5 to TRBJ2-6, with 10 bases matching TRBD1. The V segment lost 5 bases and the J segment 4 bases; nucleotides outside the gene matches: 8. The length of the CDR3 is 17 residues. Germline assignment: CDR1 LGHNT and CDR2 FRNRAP. The CDR3 sequence: CASGNRQGASGANVLTF. In nucleotides, the CDR3 is TGTGCTAGTGGTAATAGACAGGGGGCGTCCGGGGCCAACGTCCTGACTTTC.